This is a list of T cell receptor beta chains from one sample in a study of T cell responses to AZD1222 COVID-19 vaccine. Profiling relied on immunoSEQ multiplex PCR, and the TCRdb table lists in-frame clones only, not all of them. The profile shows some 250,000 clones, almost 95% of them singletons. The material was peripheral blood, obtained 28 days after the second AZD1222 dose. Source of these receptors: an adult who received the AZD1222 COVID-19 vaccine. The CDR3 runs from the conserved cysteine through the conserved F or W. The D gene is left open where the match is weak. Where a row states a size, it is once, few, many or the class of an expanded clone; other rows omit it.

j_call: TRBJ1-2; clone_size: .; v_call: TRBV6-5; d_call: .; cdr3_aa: CASSRTALDGYTF; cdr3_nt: TGTGCCAGCAGCCGAACGGCGCTCGATGGCTACACCTTC
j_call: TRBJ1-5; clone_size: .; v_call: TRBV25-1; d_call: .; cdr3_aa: CASSARRSQHF; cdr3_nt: TGTGCCAGCAGTGCTCGGCGTTCACAGCATTTT
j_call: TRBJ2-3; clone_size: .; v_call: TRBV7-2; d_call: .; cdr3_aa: CASSLVTTTPDTQYF; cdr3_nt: TGTGCCAGCAGCTTAGTAACTACCACCCCAGATACGCAGTATTTT
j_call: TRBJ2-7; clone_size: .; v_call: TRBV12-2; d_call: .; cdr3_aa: CASRTGARSSYEQYF; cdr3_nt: TGTGCAAGTCGCACGGGAGCTCGCAGCTCCTACGAGCAGTACTTC
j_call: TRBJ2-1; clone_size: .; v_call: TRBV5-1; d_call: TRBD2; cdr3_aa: CASSRWSSGTYNEQFF; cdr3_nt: TGCGCCAGCAGCAGGTGGTCTAGCGGGACCTACAATGAGCAGTTCTTC
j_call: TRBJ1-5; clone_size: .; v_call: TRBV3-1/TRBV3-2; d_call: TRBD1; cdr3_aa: CASSRTGFNQPQHF; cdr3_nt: TGTGCCAGCAGCCGGACAGGGTTCAATCAGCCCCAGCATTTT
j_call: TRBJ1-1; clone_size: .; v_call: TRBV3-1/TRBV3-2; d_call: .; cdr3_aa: CASSQDSWGNTEAFF; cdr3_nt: TGTGCCAGCAGCCAAGATTCGTGGGGGAACACTGAAGCTTTCTTC
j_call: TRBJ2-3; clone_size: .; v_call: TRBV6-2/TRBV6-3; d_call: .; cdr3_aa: CASSDPGPESTDTQYF; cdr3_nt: TGTGCCAGCAGTGACCCGGGACCGGAAAGCACAGATACGCAGTATTTT
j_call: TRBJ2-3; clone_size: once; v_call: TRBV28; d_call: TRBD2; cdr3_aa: CASSLGLAGGVDTQYF; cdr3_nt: TGTGCCAGCAGTCTGGGACTAGCGGGAGGGGTAGATACGCAGTATTTT
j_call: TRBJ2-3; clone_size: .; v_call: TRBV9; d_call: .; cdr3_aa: CASSVMGSDTQYF; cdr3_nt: TGTGCCAGCAGCGTAATGGGGTCGGATACGCAGTATTTT
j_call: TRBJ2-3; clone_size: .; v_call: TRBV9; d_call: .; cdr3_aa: CASSVGGPTTDTQYF; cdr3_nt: TGTGCCAGCAGCGTCGGGGGTCCTACCACAGATACGCAGTATTTT
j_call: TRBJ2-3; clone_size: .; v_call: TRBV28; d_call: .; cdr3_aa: CASRTTGGGRTDTQYF; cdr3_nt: TGTGCCAGCAGAACCACAGGAGGAGGAAGGACAGATACGCAGTATTTT
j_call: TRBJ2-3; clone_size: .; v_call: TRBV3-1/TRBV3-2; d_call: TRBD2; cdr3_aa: CASSLAGEEGTQYF; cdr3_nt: TGTGCCAGCAGCCTAGCGGGAGAAGAAGGTACGCAGTATTTT
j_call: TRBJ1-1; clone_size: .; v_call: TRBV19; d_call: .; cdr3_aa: CASSIHRVGTEAFF; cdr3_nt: TGTGCCAGTAGTATACACAGGGTTGGCACTGAAGCTTTCTTT
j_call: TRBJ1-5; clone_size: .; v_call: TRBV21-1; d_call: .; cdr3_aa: CASSIEERGCNSNQPQHF; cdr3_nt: TGTGCCAGCAGCATCGAAGAAAGAGGGTGTAATAGCAATCAGCCCCAGCATTTT
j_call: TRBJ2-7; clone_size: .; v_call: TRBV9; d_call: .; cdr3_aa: CASSVVGRTTYEQYF; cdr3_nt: TGTGCCAGCAGCGTAGTGGGACGGACGACCTACGAGCAGTACTTC
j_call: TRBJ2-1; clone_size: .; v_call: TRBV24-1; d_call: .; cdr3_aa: CATSDLAQGPYNEQFF; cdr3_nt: TGTGCCACCAGTGATTTGGCTCAGGGTCCCTACAATGAGCAGTTCTTC
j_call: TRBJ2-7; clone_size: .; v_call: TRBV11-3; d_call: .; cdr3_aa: CASSLDHGDPYEQYF; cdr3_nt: TGTGCCAGCAGCTTAGATCATGGGGATCCCTACGAGCAGTACTTC
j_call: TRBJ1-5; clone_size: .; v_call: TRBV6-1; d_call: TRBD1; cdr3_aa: CASSANRGASNQPQHF; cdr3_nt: TGTGCCAGCAGTGCAAACAGGGGGGCTAGCAATCAGCCCCAGCATTTT
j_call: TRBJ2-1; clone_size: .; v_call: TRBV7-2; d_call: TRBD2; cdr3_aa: CASSSFDSGTYNEQFF; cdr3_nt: TGTGCCAGCAGCTCCTTTGATAGCGGGACCTACAATGAGCAGTTCTTC
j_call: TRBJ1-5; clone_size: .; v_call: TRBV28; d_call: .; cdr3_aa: CASSLLSGYNQPQHF; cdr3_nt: TGTGCCAGCAGTTTGCTCTCAGGTTACAATCAGCCCCAGCATTTT
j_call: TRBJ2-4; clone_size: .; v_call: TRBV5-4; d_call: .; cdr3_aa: CASSLTPRENIQYF; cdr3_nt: TGTGCCAGCAGCTTGACCCCTAGAGAAAACATTCAGTACTTC
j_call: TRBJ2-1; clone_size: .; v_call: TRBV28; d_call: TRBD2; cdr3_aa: CASGGGLGYNEQFF; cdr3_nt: TGTGCCAGCGGCGGGGGACTTGGTTACAATGAGCAGTTCTTC
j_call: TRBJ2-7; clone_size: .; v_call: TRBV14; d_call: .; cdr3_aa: CASSQDHLRRGEQYF; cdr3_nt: TGTGCCAGCAGCCAAGACCACCTCCGTAGGGGAGAGCAGTACTTC
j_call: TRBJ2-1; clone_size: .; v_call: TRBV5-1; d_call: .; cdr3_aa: CASSSRRLVYDEQFF; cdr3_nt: TGCGCCAGCAGCTCCAGGAGGCTGGTTTATGATGAGCAGTTCTTC
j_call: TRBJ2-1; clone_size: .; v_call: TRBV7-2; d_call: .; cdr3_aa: CASSLGGLAAPYNEQFF; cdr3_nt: TGTGCCAGCAGCCTGGGCGGGCTAGCAGCTCCCTACAATGAGCAGTTCTTC
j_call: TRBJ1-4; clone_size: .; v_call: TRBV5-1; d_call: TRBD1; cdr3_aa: CATKLGQGIPNEKLFF; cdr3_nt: TGCGCCACCAAGTTGGGACAGGGGATACCTAATGAAAAACTGTTTTTT
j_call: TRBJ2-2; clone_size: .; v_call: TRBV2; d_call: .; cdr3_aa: CASKAYSTGELFF; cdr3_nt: TGTGCCAGCAAAGCCTATTCCACCGGGGAGCTGTTTTTT
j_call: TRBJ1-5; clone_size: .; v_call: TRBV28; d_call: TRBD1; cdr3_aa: CASSLPPGTGRGNQPQHF; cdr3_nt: TGTGCCAGCAGTTTACCGCCCGGGACAGGCCGGGGGAATCAGCCCCAGCATTTT
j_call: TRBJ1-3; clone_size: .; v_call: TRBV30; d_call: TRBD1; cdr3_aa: CAWSTRTGWNAGNTIYF; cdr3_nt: TGTGCCTGGAGTACAAGGACAGGGTGGAACGCTGGAAACACCATATATTTT
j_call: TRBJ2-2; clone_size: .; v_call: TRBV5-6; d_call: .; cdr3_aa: CASSFYTTPGELFF; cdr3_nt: TGTGCCAGCAGCTTTTACACTACACCCGGGGAGCTGTTTTTT
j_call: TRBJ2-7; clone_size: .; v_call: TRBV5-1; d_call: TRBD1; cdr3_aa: CASSLAGTGGHEQYF; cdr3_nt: TGCGCCAGCAGCTTGGCCGGGACAGGGGGACACGAGCAGTACTTC
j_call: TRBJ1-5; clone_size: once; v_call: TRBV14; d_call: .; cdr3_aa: CASSQSPDQPQHF; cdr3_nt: TGTGCCAGCAGCCAATCTCCGGATCAGCCCCAGCATTTT
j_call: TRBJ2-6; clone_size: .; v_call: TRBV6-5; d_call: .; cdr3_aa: CASSRQFSGANVLTF; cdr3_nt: TGTGCCAGCAGCCGCCAGTTCTCTGGGGCCAACGTCCTGACTTTC
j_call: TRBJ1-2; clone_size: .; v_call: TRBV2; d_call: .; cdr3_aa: CASSEFRTTNYGYTF; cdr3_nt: TGTGCCAGCAGTGAATTTCGGACAACTAACTATGGCTACACCTTC
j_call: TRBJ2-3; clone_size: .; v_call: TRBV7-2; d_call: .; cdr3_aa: CASSPQGTATDTQYF; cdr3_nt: TGTGCCAGCAGCCCCCAAGGGACCGCCACAGATACGCAGTATTTT
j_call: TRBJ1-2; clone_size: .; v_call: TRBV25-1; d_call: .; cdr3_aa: CASSKGLGYTF; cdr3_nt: TGTGCCAGCAGTAAAGGCCTCGGCTACACCTTC
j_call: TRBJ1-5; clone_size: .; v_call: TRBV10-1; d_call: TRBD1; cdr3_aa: CASSERGQDSNQPQHF; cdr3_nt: TGCGCCAGCAGTGAGAGAGGACAGGATAGCAATCAGCCCCAGCATTTT